One sample yielded the 23 T cell receptor beta chains listed below, sequenced in a study of PD-1 blockade in classical Hodgkin lymphoma (dated by TCRdb to about 2020). The library was produced with the immunoSEQ multiplex PCR assay. TCRdb obtained this table from immuneACCESS and retained in-frame rearrangements with V and J assigned. These tables miss some clones; where compared with another copy, unresolved V genes account for less than half of the shortfall, and the remainder is unexplained. This sample gives roughly 64,000 clones in total; about 92% of them show up just once. The ten largest clones represent 8% of the sample. Sample time point, as interpreted from the label and publication: cycle 4 day 1 (C4D1), after 6 weeks of nivolumab. All trial patients had relapsed after autologous stem cell transplantation, with cohorts A, B and C differing in prior brentuximab vedotin exposure. The specimen comprised peripheral blood mononuclear cells (PBMCs), sampled before the fourth cycle of nivolumab. These TCRs come from a human donor with classical Hodgkin lymphoma.

The chain recombines TRBV7-8 with TRBJ2-7; 13 bases are a match to TRBD2. Germline-derived CDR1 and CDR2 are SGHVS and FQNEAQ. The CDR3 extends over 14 amino acids. The junction had 0 bases not matched to a gene; V was cut back by 1 base and J by 6 bases. The CDR3 loop is CASSLGTSGSEQYF. CDR3 nucleotide sequence: TGTGCCAGCAGCTTAGGGACTAGCGGGAGCGAGCAGTACTTC.

The rearrangement links TRBV18 to TRBJ2-1, with D perhaps being TRBD1 or TRBD2 (5 bases each). The CDR3 sequence is 17 residues long. Between the trimmed V and J ends, which lost 4 bases and 1 base, there was a span of 17 bases. Germline CDR1 is KGHSH and CDR2 is LQKENI. In nucleotides, the CDR3 is TGTGCCAGCTCACAACAGGCGTTTTCGGGGTCCTACAATGAGCAGTTCTTC. Amino acid sequence: CASSQQAFSGSYNEQFF.

This chain uses TRBV15 with TRBJ1-5; D uncertain. The CDR3 length is 15 residues. Germline values: CDR1 LNHNV, CDR2 YYDKDF (reference sequence). V lost 3 bases, J lost 3 bases, and 12 bases lay in between. This CDR3 reads CATSRAGVDNQPQHF. As DNA, the CDR3 is TGTGCCACCAGCAGGGCCGGGGTTGACAATCAGCCCCAGCATTTT. Full variable domain (rest looked up from reference TRBV15 and TRBJ1-5): DAMVIQNPRYQVTQFGKPVTLSCSQTLNHNVMYWYQQKSSQAPKLLFHYYDKDFNNEADTPDNFQSRRPNTSFCFLDIRSPGLGDTAMYLCATSRAGVDNQPQHFGDGTRLSIL.

The chain employs TRBV5-6 and TRBJ2-5; D is uncertain. V lost 1 base and J lost 5, with 15 bases in between. CDR3 length: 15 residues. CDR1 and CDR2 (germline): SGHDT, YYEEEE. CDR3 coding DNA: TGTGCCAGCAGCTTGTATACCGGTCAGATGGAGACCCAGTACTTC. Translating gives CASSLYTGQMETQYF.

The V and J genes are TRBV14 and TRBJ2-2; weak D call: TRBD1 (5 bases). CDR1 and CDR2 from the germline V gene are SGHDN and FVKESK. The CDR3 sequence is 13 residues long. Trimming shortened V by 2 bases and J by 7 bases, and 8 bases separated the two germline ends. The CDR3 sequence is CASSQFQGGELFF. The CDR3 nucleotides are TGTGCCAGCAGCCAATTTCAGGGCGGGGAGCTGTTTTTT.

The CDR3 protein is CASSRNTGELFF. DNA for the CDR3: TGTGCCAGCAGCCGAAACACCGGGGAGCTGTTTTTT. This chain connects TRBV5-6 to TRBJ2-2; D is undetermined. Germline V CDR1 and CDR2: SGHDT, YYEEEE. The CDR3 has 12 amino acids. Trimming pared 4 bases from V and 2 bases from J, leaving 3 bases between.

This chain uses TRBV4-1 with TRBJ2-3; the match to TRBD2 covers 10 bases. Germline-derived CDR1 and CDR2 are MGHRA and YSYEKL. V trimming: 2 bases; J trimming: 7 bases; junction bases outside the gene matches: 12. This CDR3 has 17 residues. CDR3 loop: CASSQLLLAGRENTQYF. The CDR3 bases are TGCGCCAGCAGCCAACTATTACTAGCGGGGCGGGAAAATACGCAGTATTTT.

This chain uses TRBV25-1 with TRBJ1-6; TRBD1 is a possible D gene (6 bases). The CDR3 is 13 amino acids. V was shortened by 5 bases and J by 10 bases, with 12 bases between the two germline ends. Germline CDR1 and CDR2: MGHDK and SYGVNS. This chain's CDR3 is CASSRTVSSPLHF. CDR3 sequence (DNA): TGTGCCAGCAGTAGGACAGTCTCCTCACCCCTCCACTTT.

The chain carries TRBV13 and TRBJ2-3; D ambiguous. This CDR3 spans 14 amino acids. Between the trimmed V and J ends, which lost 2 bases and 5 bases, there was a span of 11 bases. CDR1 and CDR2 from the germline V gene are PRHDT and FYEKMQ (reference sequence). CDR3 DNA: TGTGCCAGCAGCTTAACCGAACGCGAAGATACGCAGTATTTT. It specifies CASSLTEREDTQYF.

This clone was counted once. J is TRBJ2-3 and V is TRBV5-1; 12 positions match TRBD2. The CDR3 totals 14 residues. V lost 4 bases and J lost 5; bases outside the gene matches: 2. CDR1 is SGHRS, CDR2 YFSETQ, per germline. The CDR3 DNA follows: TGCGCCAGCAGCGGACTAGCGGGAAAAGATACGCAGTATTTT. Residues: CASSGLAGKDTQYF. Combining the CDR3 with reference TRBV5-1 and TRBJ2-3 gives the whole variable domain KAGVTQTPRYLIKTRGQQVTLSCSPISGHRSVSWYQQTPGQGLQFLFEYFSETQRNKGNFPGRFSGRQFSNSRSEMNVSTLELGDSALYLCASSGLAGKDTQYFGPGTRLTVL.

The gene calls are TRBV29-1 and TRBJ2-3; 8 positions match TRBD1. Germline loops: CDR1 SQVTM, CDR2 ANQGSEA. This CDR3 is built from 15 residues. V was clipped by 4 bases and J by 0 bases; unmatched bases: 6. CDR3 residues: CSVVPWTGSTDTQYF. CDR3 DNA: TGCAGCGTTGTCCCCTGGACAGGGAGCACAGATACGCAGTATTTT.

The V gene is TRBV7-9, the J gene TRBJ2-1; perhaps TRBD1 as D (5 bases). Trimming took off 7 bases at V and 0 bases at J, with 13 bases between the two ends. CDR1 and CDR2 from the germline V gene are SEHNR and FQNEAQ (reference sequence). The CDR3 has 15 amino acids. The CDR3 loop reads CASTVGQNSYNEQFF. In nucleotides, the CDR3 is TGTGCCAGCACCGTGGGGCAGAACTCCTACAATGAGCAGTTCTTC.

This chain joins TRBV28 and TRBJ2-7, with D possibly being TRBD1 (6 bases). CDR3 size: 19 residues. Germline loops: CDR1 MDHEN, CDR2 SYDVKM. The V end lost 3 bases, the J end lost 0 bases, and 24 bases lay between the germline ends. In DNA, the CDR3 is TGTGCCAGCAGTTTTAGCCTGAGGTTGGACAGTATCTTCTCCTACGAGCAGTACTTC. As protein: CASSFSLRLDSIFSYEQYF. The whole variable domain, remainder taken from reference TRBV28 and TRBJ2-7, is DVKVTQSSRYLVKRTGEKVFLECVQDMDHENMFWYRQDPGLGLRLIYFSYDVKMKEKGDIPEGYSVSREKKERFSLILESASTNQTSMYLCASSFSLRLDSIFSYEQYFGPGTRLTVT.

The chain is built from TRBV13 and TRBJ1-1; a weak D match, TRBD1 (5 bases). From germline, CDR1 is PRHDT and CDR2 FYEKMQ (reference sequence). V lost 5 bases to trimming and J lost 4 bases, with 8 bases between them. The CDR3 consists of 12 residues. The CDR3 loop is CASSRGSTEAFF. In DNA form, the CDR3 reads TGTGCCAGCAGCCGGGGGAGCACTGAAGCTTTCTTT. The full variable domain, rest sourced from reference TRBV13 and TRBJ1-1, is AAGVIQSPRHLIKEKRETATLKCYPIPRHDTVYWYQQGPGQDPQFLISFYEKMQSDKGSIPDRFSAQQFSDYHSELNMSSLELGDSALYFCASSRGSTEAFFGQGTRLTVV.

The genes are TRBV27 and TRBJ1-2; 8 nucleotides match TRBD1. V was pared by 5 bases and J by 4 bases, with 6 bases of the junction left unmatched. CDR3 size: 14 residues. Germline V gene lookup returns CDR1 MNHEY and CDR2 SMNVEV (reference sequence). CDR3 sequence reads: CASSLGQGGYGYTF. CDR3 in DNA: TGTGCCAGCAGTCTAGGACAGGGCGGCTATGGCTACACCTTC.

The CDR3 bases are TGTGCCAGCAGTTACTCGAGGGACACCGGGGAGCTGTTTTTT. The encoded protein is CASSYSRDTGELFF. The rearrangement links TRBV6-5 to TRBJ2-2, with a tentative D call TRBD2 (5 bases). V lost 0 bases and J 3 bases, leaving 5 bases between the germline ends. CDR1 is MNHEY and CDR2 is SVGAGI in the germline V gene. This CDR3 has 14 amino acids.

The chain uses TRBV11-2 and TRBJ2-1; D perhaps matches TRBD1 (5 bases). CDR1 is SGHAT and CDR2 is FQNNGV in the germline V gene. This CDR3 spans 13 amino acids. Trimming removed 0 bases from V and 5 bases from J, with 5 bases in between. CDR3 residues: CASSLEGDNEQFF. The CDR3 region has the DNA TGTGCCAGCAGCTTAGAAGGGGACAATGAGCAGTTCTTC.

The chain has TRBV6-5 and TRBJ1-2, with 8 bases matching TRBD1. The CDR3 is 13 amino acids. Germline CDR1 and CDR2: MNHEY and SVGAGI. V was pared by 7 bases and J by 8 bases, with 9 bases of the junction left unmatched. The CDR3 protein is CASNLQGAEGYTF. The CDR3 bases are TGTGCCAGCAATCTTCAGGGGGCGGAAGGCTACACCTTC.

This chain joins TRBV5-6 and TRBJ2-7; 7 positions match TRBD1. The CDR3 extends over 15 amino acids. Germline V gene lookup returns CDR1 SGHDT and CDR2 YYEEEE. Trimming cost V 6 bases and J 3 bases; bases outside gene matches: 12. CDR3 sequence: CASTREQGQSYEQYF. The CDR3 bases are TGTGCCAGCACACGAGAACAGGGACAGAGCTACGAGCAGTACTTC.

This clone was observed a single time. The chain links TRBV28 to TRBJ2-3; D gene unclear. Looked up from germline, CDR1 is MDHEN and CDR2 is SYDVKM. V shed 4 bases and J shed 2 bases, with 10 bases lying between them. The CDR3 spans 14 residues. The CDR3 region is CASSSHFLTDTQYF. CDR3 DNA: TGTGCCAGCAGTTCCCACTTCCTCACAGATACGCAGTATTTT.

This chain joins TRBV7-9 and TRBJ2-3; D is unclear. Germline-derived CDR1 and CDR2 are SEHNR and FQNEAQ (reference sequence). The V gene lost 1 base and the J gene lost 2 bases, with 13 bases spanning the gap. The CDR3 runs to 16 residues. DNA of the CDR3: TGTGCCAGCAGCTTAGGCCCGGGTGGAAACACAGATACGCAGTATTTT. Protein product: CASSLGPGGNTDTQYF.

The chain carries TRBV9 and TRBJ2-5, with 13 bases that match TRBD2. In germline, CDR1 is SGDLS, CDR2 YYNGEE. The CDR3 is made up of 19 amino acids. V shed 0 bases and J 1 base; nucleotides not matched to a gene: 9. CDR3 in amino acids: CASSVGGTSGNQPQETQYF. The CDR3 DNA reads TGTGCCAGCAGCGTAGGCGGGACTAGCGGGAACCAACCCCAAGAGACCCAGTACTTC. Together with reference TRBV9 and TRBJ2-5, the CDR3 gives the full variable domain: DSGVTQTPKHLITATGQRVTLRCSPRSGDLSVYWYQQSLDQGLQFLIQYYNGEERAKGNILERFSAQQFPDLHSELNLSSLELGDSALYFCASSVGGTSGNQPQETQYFGPGTRLLVL.

The V and J genes are TRBV2 and TRBJ2-7; 8 bases are a match to TRBD1. Trimming took 2 bases from V and 5 from J; bases not matched to a gene: 8. Germline V gives CDR1 SNHLY, CDR2 FYNNEI. The CDR3 runs 15 residues. For the CDR3, the DNA is TGTGCCAGCAGTGAATGGGCAGGGGGCGCCCACGAGCAGTACTTC. Its protein is CASSEWAGGAHEQYF. The full variable domain, completed using reference TRBV2 and TRBJ2-7, is EPEVTQTPSHQVTQMGQEVILRCVPISNHLYFYWYRQILGQKVEFLVSFYNNEISEKSEIFDDQFSVERPDGSNFTLKIRSTKLEDSAMYFCASSEWAGGAHEQYFGPGTRLTVT.